This is a list of T cell receptor beta chains from one sample in a study of blood T cell repertoires in COVID-19. Clones were read by immunoSEQ multiplex PCR, and TCRdb kept only the in-frame ones, dropping some. The sample yields 100,000 to 150,000 clones, 77% seen once. The sample comprised peripheral blood. These receptors all come from a human donor in a cohort sampled during active COVID-19. Each CDR3 is given with its conserved first and last residue. The D gene is left open where the match is weak. The listing skips clone size in some rows; elsewhere it reads once, few, many or a size class.

V gene: TRBV2
clone size: NA
D gene: TRBD1
J gene: TRBJ2-7
CDR3 protein: CASSKRDRGYEQYF
CDR3 DNA: TGTGCCAGCAGCAAAAGAGACAGGGGCTACGAGCAGTACTTC

V gene: TRBV27
clone size: few
D gene: NA
J gene: TRBJ2-7
CDR3 protein: CATLPGIYEQYF
CDR3 DNA: TGTGCCACCCTCCCAGGCATTTACGAGCAGTACTTC

V gene: TRBV27
clone size: NA
D gene: TRBD1
J gene: TRBJ1-1
CDR3 protein: CASSMTGPTEAFF
CDR3 DNA: TGTGCCAGCAGTATGACAGGGCCCACTGAAGCTTTCTTT

V gene: TRBV2
clone size: NA
D gene: TRBD1
J gene: TRBJ1-2
CDR3 protein: CASSVGGQGSGYTF
CDR3 DNA: TGTGCCAGCAGTGTAGGGGGACAGGGTTCTGGCTACACCTTC

V gene: TRBV6-4
clone size: NA
D gene: NA
J gene: TRBJ1-1
CDR3 protein: CASRLHGGATEAFF
CDR3 DNA: TGTGCCAGCAGACTCCATGGGGGGGCCACTGAAGCTTTCTTT

V gene: TRBV6-6
clone size: NA
D gene: TRBD1
J gene: TRBJ1-2
CDR3 protein: CASSQGQGYGYTF
CDR3 DNA: TGTGCCAGCAGCCAGGGACAGGGCTATGGCTACACCTTC

V gene: TRBV5-1
clone size: NA
D gene: NA
J gene: TRBJ1-6
CDR3 protein: CASSKMDSRDSPLHF
CDR3 DNA: TGCGCCAGCTCAAAAATGGACAGCCGTGATTCACCCCTCCACTTT

V gene: TRBV5-6
clone size: NA
D gene: TRBD1
J gene: TRBJ2-7
CDR3 protein: CASSWGDRASYEQYF
CDR3 DNA: TGTGCCAGCAGCTGGGGGGACAGGGCCTCCTACGAGCAGTACTTC

V gene: TRBV7-2
clone size: NA
D gene: NA
J gene: TRBJ1-4
CDR3 protein: CASSQGQGPMREKLFF
CDR3 DNA: TGTGCCAGCAGCCAGGGCCAGGGCCCGATGCGTGAAAAACTGTTTTTT

V gene: TRBV27
clone size: NA
D gene: TRBD2
J gene: TRBJ2-7
CDR3 protein: CASSPRGGGYEQYF
CDR3 DNA: TGTGCCAGCAGCCCTCGCGGGGGGGGCTACGAGCAGTACTTC

V gene: TRBV30
clone size: NA
D gene: NA
J gene: TRBJ2-6
CDR3 protein: CAWSLTGLTGANVLTF
CDR3 DNA: TGTGCCTGGAGTCTTACAGGGCTAACTGGGGCCAACGTCCTGACTTTC

V gene: TRBV4-1
clone size: NA
D gene: TRBD1
J gene: TRBJ2-7
CDR3 protein: CASSPDRDSYEQYF
CDR3 DNA: TGCGCCAGCAGCCCCGACAGGGACTCCTACGAGCAGTACTTC

V gene: TRBV27
clone size: NA
D gene: TRBD2
J gene: TRBJ2-7
CDR3 protein: CASSLGGDGDEQYF
CDR3 DNA: TGTGCCAGCAGTTTAGGGGGGGACGGCGACGAGCAGTACTTC

V gene: TRBV6-1
clone size: NA
D gene: NA
J gene: TRBJ2-2
CDR3 protein: CASSETGYPGELFF
CDR3 DNA: TGTGCCAGCAGTGAGACAGGATACCCCGGGGAGCTGTTTTTT

V gene: TRBV30
clone size: NA
D gene: NA
J gene: TRBJ1-4
CDR3 protein: CAWSLPPTATNEKLFF
CDR3 DNA: TGTGCCTGGAGTCTACCGCCGACAGCAACTAATGAAAAACTGTTTTTT

V gene: TRBV5-6
clone size: few
D gene: TRBD2
J gene: TRBJ2-7
CDR3 protein: CASSLVSGVHHEQYF
CDR3 DNA: TGTGCCAGCAGCTTGGTGAGCGGGGTTCACCACGAGCAGTACTTC

V gene: TRBV24-1
clone size: few
D gene: NA
J gene: TRBJ2-7
CDR3 protein: CATSVAASEQYF
CDR3 DNA: TGTGCCACCAGTGTTGCAGCTAGCGAGCAGTACTTC

V gene: TRBV19
clone size: NA
D gene: TRBD2
J gene: TRBJ2-5
CDR3 protein: CASSIDSGRRETQYF
CDR3 DNA: TGTGCCAGTAGTATCGATAGCGGGAGGAGGGAGACCCAGTACTTC

V gene: TRBV5-4
clone size: few
D gene: TRBD1
J gene: TRBJ1-4
CDR3 protein: CAGQGAGEKLFF
CDR3 DNA: TGTGCCGGGCAGGGGGCAGGTGAAAAACTGTTTTTT

V gene: TRBV7-9
clone size: NA
D gene: TRBD1
J gene: TRBJ1-5
CDR3 protein: CASSSDRETNQPQHF
CDR3 DNA: TGTGCCAGCAGCTCCGACAGGGAGACGAATCAGCCCCAGCATTTT

V gene: TRBV6-5
clone size: NA
D gene: NA
J gene: TRBJ1-2
CDR3 protein: CASSSPAGRTGGYTF
CDR3 DNA: TGTGCCAGCAGTTCTCCCGCGGGACGAACGGGGGGCTACACCTTC

V gene: TRBV30
clone size: NA
D gene: TRBD1
J gene: TRBJ1-5
CDR3 protein: CAWRAGTGNQPQHF
CDR3 DNA: TGTGCCTGGAGAGCCGGGACAGGGAATCAGCCCCAGCATTTT

V gene: TRBV3-1/TRBV3-2
clone size: NA
D gene: NA
J gene: TRBJ2-7
CDR3 protein: CASSPRDFPYEQYF
CDR3 DNA: TGTGCCAGCAGCCCCCGGGACTTCCCCTACGAGCAGTACTTC

V gene: TRBV9
clone size: NA
D gene: TRBD2
J gene: TRBJ2-1
CDR3 protein: CASSEFGLAGVDEQFF
CDR3 DNA: TGTGCCAGCAGCGAATTTGGACTAGCGGGAGTAGATGAGCAGTTCTTC

V gene: TRBV19
clone size: few
D gene: TRBD1
J gene: TRBJ1-1
CDR3 protein: CASSIDRQGFTEAFF
CDR3 DNA: TGTGCCAGTAGTATAGATAGACAGGGTTTTACTGAAGCTTTCTTT

V gene: TRBV5-4
clone size: NA
D gene: NA
J gene: TRBJ1-5
CDR3 protein: CASSLQGWNQPQHF
CDR3 DNA: TGTGCCAGCAGCCTACAGGGATGGAATCAGCCCCAGCATTTT

V gene: TRBV2
clone size: NA
D gene: NA
J gene: TRBJ1-6
CDR3 protein: CASSEGSGVVSNSPLHF
CDR3 DNA: TGTGCCAGCAGTGAGGGGTCAGGGGTTGTTTCCAATTCACCCCTCCACTTT

V gene: TRBV5-4
clone size: NA
D gene: TRBD1
J gene: TRBJ1-3
CDR3 protein: CASSSGQGNTIYF
CDR3 DNA: TGTGCCAGCAGCTCGGGACAGGGAAACACCATATATTTT

V gene: TRBV5-1
clone size: NA
D gene: TRBD2
J gene: TRBJ2-7
CDR3 protein: CASSYLREAPYEQYF
CDR3 DNA: TGCGCCAGCAGCTACCTACGGGAGGCCCCCTACGAGCAGTACTTC

V gene: TRBV3-1/TRBV3-2
clone size: NA
D gene: TRBD2
J gene: TRBJ2-5
CDR3 protein: CASNLAGGRLETQYF
CDR3 DNA: TGTGCCAGCAACCTAGCGGGAGGTAGACTAGAGACCCAGTACTTC

V gene: TRBV28
clone size: NA
D gene: NA
J gene: TRBJ2-7
CDR3 protein: CASSETGLYEQYF
CDR3 DNA: TGTGCCAGCAGCGAGACAGGACTCTACGAGCAGTACTTC

V gene: TRBV6-2/TRBV6-3
clone size: NA
D gene: NA
J gene: TRBJ1-4
CDR3 protein: CASSSGGTEKLFF
CDR3 DNA: TGTGCCAGCAGTTCCGGGGGAACTGAAAAACTGTTTTTT

V gene: TRBV11-2
clone size: NA
D gene: NA
J gene: TRBJ2-7
CDR3 protein: CASSLVQGQVYEQYF
CDR3 DNA: TGTGCCAGCAGCTTAGTACAAGGACAAGTATACGAGCAGTACTTC

V gene: TRBV5-1
clone size: NA
D gene: TRBD1
J gene: TRBJ2-1
CDR3 protein: CASSLFQGADYEQFF
CDR3 DNA: TGCGCCAGCAGCTTGTTTCAGGGGGCTGACTATGAGCAGTTCTTC

V gene: TRBV28
clone size: NA
D gene: NA
J gene: TRBJ1-5
CDR3 protein: CASSLGRGTGQPQHF
CDR3 DNA: TGTGCCAGCAGTTTGGGGAGGGGAACGGGTCAGCCCCAGCATTTT

V gene: TRBV12-3/TRBV12-4
clone size: medium-sized
D gene: NA
J gene: TRBJ1-2
CDR3 protein: CASTLGAGYGYTF
CDR3 DNA: TGTGCCAGCACCCTCGGAGCGGGCTATGGCTACACCTTC

V gene: TRBV10-1
clone size: NA
D gene: NA
J gene: TRBJ2-7
CDR3 protein: CASSENPGAPYEQYF
CDR3 DNA: TGCGCCAGCAGTGAGAATCCGGGAGCCCCCTACGAGCAGTACTTC

V gene: TRBV6-1
clone size: NA
D gene: NA
J gene: TRBJ2-5
CDR3 protein: CASSGEGLQLGGTQYF
CDR3 DNA: TGTGCCAGCAGTGGTGAAGGGTTGCAGTTGGGGGGGACCCAGTACTTC

V gene: TRBV6-5
clone size: NA
D gene: TRBD1
J gene: TRBJ1-1
CDR3 protein: CASSYSTGGYTEAFF
CDR3 DNA: TGTGCCAGCAGTTACTCTACAGGGGGCTACACTGAAGCTTTCTTT

V gene: TRBV6-5
clone size: NA
D gene: TRBD1
J gene: TRBJ2-7
CDR3 protein: CASSGTGKTTYEQYF
CDR3 DNA: TGTGCCAGCAGCGGGACAGGGAAGACCACCTACGAGCAGTACTTC

V gene: TRBV6-6
clone size: NA
D gene: TRBD1
J gene: TRBJ1-2
CDR3 protein: CASSSQDRGGYGYTF
CDR3 DNA: TGTGCCAGCAGTTCCCAGGACAGGGGAGGCTATGGCTACACCTTC

V gene: TRBV5-1
clone size: NA
D gene: NA
J gene: TRBJ2-1
CDR3 protein: CASSPEGLDEQFF
CDR3 DNA: TGCGCCAGCAGCCCGGAGGGCTTGGATGAGCAGTTCTTC

V gene: TRBV13
clone size: NA
D gene: TRBD2
J gene: TRBJ2-7
CDR3 protein: CASSLGTTLSYEQYF
CDR3 DNA: TGTGCCAGCAGCCTTGGGACTACCCTCTCCTACGAGCAGTACTTC

V gene: TRBV27
clone size: NA
D gene: TRBD1
J gene: TRBJ1-1
CDR3 protein: CASSGDRATEAFF
CDR3 DNA: TGTGCCAGCAGTGGTGACAGGGCCACTGAAGCTTTCTTT

V gene: TRBV2
clone size: few
D gene: TRBD1
J gene: TRBJ2-7
CDR3 protein: CASSRQGSEQYF
CDR3 DNA: TGTGCCAGCAGTCGACAGGGCTCCGAGCAGTACTTC

V gene: TRBV5-1
clone size: NA
D gene: TRBD1
J gene: TRBJ2-7
CDR3 protein: CASSPRQGVYEQYF
CDR3 DNA: TGCGCCAGCAGCCCCCGACAGGGGGTCTACGAGCAGTACTTC

V gene: TRBV25-1
clone size: once
D gene: TRBD2
J gene: TRBJ2-7
CDR3 protein: CASSEWGGDLPWNEQYF
CDR3 DNA: TGTGCCAGCAGTGAATGGGGGGGGGACTTGCCTTGGAACGAGCAGTACTTC

V gene: TRBV19
clone size: NA
D gene: NA
J gene: TRBJ1-5
CDR3 protein: CASSTGGAQGNQPQHF
CDR3 DNA: TGTGCCAGTAGTACCGGAGGGGCTCAGGGCAATCAGCCCCAGCATTTT